This T cell receptor beta chain is from a study of shared clonotypes between healthy human individuals. Study-wide findings and caveats: Clonotypes which were not shared had lower generation probabilities than clonotypes that all four donors shared. Across a few donors, naive CD4 shared around 5.4%, naive CD8 around 3.8%, memory CD4 roughly 2.1%, memory CD8 around 0.42%. The study sampled only blood, and tissue repertoires likely differ.

It was CD45RO-negative cells, positively selected for CCR7, that made up naive CD8 cells, with terminally differentiated effector memory CD45RA+ cells excluded. As concerns this clone: Its antigen is currently unknown.

The germline V gene has CDR1 PRHDT and CDR2 FYEKMQ (reference sequence). This CDR3 has 14 residues. V lost 5 bases and J lost 8, with 16 bases in between. TCRdb's table, derived via immunoSEQ multiplex PCR, lists solely in-frame clones and lacks some. The sample has around 1.9 million clones, 85% to 95% seen once. The chain employs TRBV13 and TRBJ2-1; unclear D gene. The TCR sequence derives from a young man in good health. Some clones in this sample may be carry-over from other donors' samples. Sequencing was done on a sample of naive CD8+ T cells from PBMCs. In DNA, the CDR3 is TGTGCCAGCAGCGATAGGCAACTGGGCTATGAGCAGTTCTTC. It specifies CASSDRQLGYEQFF.